This TCR beta chain was identified in a study of sequential checkpoint blockade in melanoma. Study overall: Both treatment sequences were followed by maintenance nivolumab.

The treatment here: randomized to nivolumab then ipilimumab (arm A) or the reverse (arm B). Patients had received no earlier DNA-damaging chemotherapy. Sorted cells were live CD3+CD8+, lacking CD19 and CD56, from PBMCs. From germline, CDR1 is WSHSY and CDR2 SAAADI. The CDR3 is 12 residues long. Trimming stripped 8 bases from V and 5 bases from J, with 9 bases between. Sequencing was performed with immunoSEQ multiplex PCR; in TCRdb, only in-frame clones are kept and a portion is missing. The sample has 15,000 to 20,000 clones, around 83% seen once. The sample was CD8+ T cells sorted from blood (inferred from file names), taken from a patient given nivolumab and ipilimumab in sequence. This receptor was identified in a human donor with melanoma. V is TRBV10-2 and J is TRBJ2-2; tentatively, D is TRBD2 (6 bases). CDR3: CASEGGTGELFF. The DNA for the CDR3 is TGCGCCAGCGAGGGAGGAACCGGGGAGCTGTTTTTT.